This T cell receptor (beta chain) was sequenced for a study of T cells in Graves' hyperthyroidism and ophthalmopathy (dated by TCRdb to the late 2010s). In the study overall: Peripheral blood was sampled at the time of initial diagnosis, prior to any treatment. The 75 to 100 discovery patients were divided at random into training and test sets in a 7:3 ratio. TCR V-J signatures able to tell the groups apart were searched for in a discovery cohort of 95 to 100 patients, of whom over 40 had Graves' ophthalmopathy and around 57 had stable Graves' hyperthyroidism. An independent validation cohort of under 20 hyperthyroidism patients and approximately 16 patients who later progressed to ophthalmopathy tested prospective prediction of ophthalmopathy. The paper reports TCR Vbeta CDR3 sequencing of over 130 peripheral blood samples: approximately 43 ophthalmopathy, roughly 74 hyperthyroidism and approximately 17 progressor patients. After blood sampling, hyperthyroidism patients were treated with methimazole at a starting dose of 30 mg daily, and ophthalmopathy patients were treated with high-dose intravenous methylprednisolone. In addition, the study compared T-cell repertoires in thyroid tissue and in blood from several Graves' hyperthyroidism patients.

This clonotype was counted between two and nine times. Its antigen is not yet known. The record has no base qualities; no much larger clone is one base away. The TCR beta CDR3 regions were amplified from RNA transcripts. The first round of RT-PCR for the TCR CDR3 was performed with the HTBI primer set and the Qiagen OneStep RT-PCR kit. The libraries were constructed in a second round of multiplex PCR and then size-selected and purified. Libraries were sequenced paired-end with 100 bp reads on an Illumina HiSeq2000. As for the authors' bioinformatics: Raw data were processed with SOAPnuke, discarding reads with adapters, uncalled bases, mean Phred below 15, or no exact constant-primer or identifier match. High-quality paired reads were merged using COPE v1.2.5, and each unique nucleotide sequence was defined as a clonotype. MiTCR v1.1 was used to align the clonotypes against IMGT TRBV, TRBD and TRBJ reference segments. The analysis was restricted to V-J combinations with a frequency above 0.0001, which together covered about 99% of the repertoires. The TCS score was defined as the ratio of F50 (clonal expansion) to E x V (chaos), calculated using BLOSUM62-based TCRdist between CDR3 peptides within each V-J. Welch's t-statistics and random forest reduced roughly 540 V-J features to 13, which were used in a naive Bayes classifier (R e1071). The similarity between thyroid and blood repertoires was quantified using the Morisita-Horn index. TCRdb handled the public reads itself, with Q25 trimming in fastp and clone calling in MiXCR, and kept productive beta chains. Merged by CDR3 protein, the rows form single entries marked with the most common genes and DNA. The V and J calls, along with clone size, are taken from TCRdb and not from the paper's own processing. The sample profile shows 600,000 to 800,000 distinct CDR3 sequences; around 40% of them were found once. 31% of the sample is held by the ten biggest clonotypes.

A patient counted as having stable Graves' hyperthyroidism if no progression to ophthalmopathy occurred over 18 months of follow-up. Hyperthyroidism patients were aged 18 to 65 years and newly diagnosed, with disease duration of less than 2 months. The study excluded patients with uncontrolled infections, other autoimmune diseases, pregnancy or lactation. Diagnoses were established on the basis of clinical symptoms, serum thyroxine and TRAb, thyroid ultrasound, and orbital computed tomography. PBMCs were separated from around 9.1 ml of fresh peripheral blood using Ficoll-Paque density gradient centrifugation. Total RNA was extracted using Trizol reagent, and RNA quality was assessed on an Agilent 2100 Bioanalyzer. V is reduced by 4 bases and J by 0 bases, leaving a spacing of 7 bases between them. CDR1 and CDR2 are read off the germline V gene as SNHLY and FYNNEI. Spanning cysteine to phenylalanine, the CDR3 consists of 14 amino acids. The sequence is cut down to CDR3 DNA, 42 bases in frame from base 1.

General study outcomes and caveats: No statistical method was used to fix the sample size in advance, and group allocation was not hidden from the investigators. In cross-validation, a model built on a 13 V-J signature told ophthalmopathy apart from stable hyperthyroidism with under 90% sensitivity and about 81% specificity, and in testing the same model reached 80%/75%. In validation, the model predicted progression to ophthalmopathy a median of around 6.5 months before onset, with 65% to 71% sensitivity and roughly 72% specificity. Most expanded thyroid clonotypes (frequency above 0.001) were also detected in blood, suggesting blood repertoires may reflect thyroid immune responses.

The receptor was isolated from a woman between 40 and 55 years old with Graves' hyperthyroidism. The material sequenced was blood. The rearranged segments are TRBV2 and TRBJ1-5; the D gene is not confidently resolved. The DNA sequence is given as TGTGCCAGCAGTGTTAGTCATAGCAATCAGCCCCAGCATTTT. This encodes CASSVSHSNQPQHF.